This T cell receptor beta chain was recorded in a study of CD8+ T cells in alopecia areata. Study-level results: Scalp sequencing captures resident alphabeta T cells of normal skin too.

Separation by sorting yielded CD4+ and CD8+ T cells from PBMCs. This clone was recorded a few times. No antigen is known for it. This CDR3 is also generated by other DNA sequences in the sample. Germline V lookup: CDR1 SQVTM, CDR2 ANQGSEA. Trimming removed 3 bases from V and 4 bases from J, with 7 bases in between. The CDR3 is made up of 11 amino acids. Extraction of RNA preceded its reverse transcription into cDNA, which served as the sequencing template. Sequencing used immunoSEQ multiplex PCR; TCRdb keeps in-frame clones, though not all of them. The table lists roughly 150,000 clones, 55% of them singletons, with under 5.5% in the top ten.

The clonotype originates from a human donor in good health. The sequencing input was CD4+ T cells sorted from blood. The rearrangement links TRBV29-1 to TRBJ2-7, with D uncertain. The CDR3 DNA reads TGCAGCGTTGAGAACAGTTACGAGCAGTACTTC. Its translation is CSVENSYEQYF.